Shown below are 29 T cell receptor beta chains from a single sample sequenced in a study of long-term antiretroviral therapy in people with HIV. It was version v3.0 of the immunoSEQ assay that was run at survey level. TCRdb's table, derived via immunoSEQ multiplex PCR, lists solely in-frame clones and lacks some. The sample holds approximately 27,000 clones, about 90% seen once. This specimen consisted of unsorted PBMCs, obtained 1.8 years after starting antiretroviral therapy. The receptors here all came from a woman under 30 with HIV.

This clone was counted only a few times. The chain couples TRBV5-1 to TRBJ1-1; no definite D call. The V gene's germline CDR1 is SGHRS and CDR2 YFSETQ. Trimming stripped 2 bases from V and 0 bases from J, with 8 bases between. The CDR3 sequence is 14 residues long. The CDR3 region is CASSFAEMNTEAFF. The CDR3 DNA follows: TGCGCCAGCAGCTTTGCAGAGATGAACACTGAAGCTTTCTTT.

Here the CDR3 reads CASSLAGELFF. DNA of the CDR3: TGTGCCAGCAGCTTAGCCGGGGAGCTGTTTTTT. V is TRBV11-2 and J is TRBJ2-2; the D is unclear. The length of the CDR3 is 11 residues. Trimming shortened V by 1 base and J by 6 bases, and 0 bases separated the two germline ends. Looked up from germline, CDR1 is SGHAT and CDR2 is FQNNGV.

The chain recombines TRBV5-1 with TRBJ2-5; D tentatively reads TRBD1 or TRBD2 (6 bases each). Per germline, CDR1 SGHRS and CDR2 YFSETQ. The CDR3 contains 14 residues. V lost 0 bases to trimming and J lost 4 bases, with 10 bases between them. The CDR3 nucleotides read TGCGCCAGCAGCTTGGCGGGGGCTGGAGAGACCCAGTACTTC. Amino acid sequence: CASSLAGAGETQYF.

The chain is built from TRBV14 and TRBJ2-7, with a possible D match to TRBD2 (5 bases). The CDR3 contains 15 residues. V lost 4 bases and J 0 bases, leaving 13 bases between the germline ends. Germline V gene sequence: CDR1 SGHDN, CDR2 FVKESK. CDR3 nucleotides: TGTGCCAGCAGCCGCAGGAGCGGAAGCTCCTACGAGCAGTACTTC. Its translation is CASSRRSGSSYEQYF. Drawing the rest from reference TRBV14 and TRBJ2-7, the complete variable domain is EAGVTQFPSHSVIEKGQTVTLRCDPISGHDNLYWYRRVMGKEIKFLLHFVKESKQDESGMPNNRFLAERTGGTYSTLKVQPAELEDSGVYFCASSRRSGSSYEQYFGPGTRLTVT.

The chain combines TRBV29-1 with TRBJ1-1, with TRBD1 matching 8 bases. The ends lost 5 bases at V and 0 bases at J; junction bases unmatched: 5. CDR1 is SQVTM, CDR2 ANQGSEA, per germline. This CDR3 is built from 14 residues. The CDR3 spells CSVSTGVVNTEAFF. CDR3 DNA: TGCAGCGTTTCGACAGGGGTAGTGAACACTGAAGCTTTCTTT.

J is TRBJ2-3 and V is TRBV15; 12 bases agree with TRBD2. The CDR3 is 17 residues long. Trimming took 0 bases from V and 8 from J; bases not matched to a gene: 9. The germline V gene has CDR1 LNHNV and CDR2 YYDKDF (reference sequence). The CDR3 spells CATSRDQTSGSSGTQYF. In DNA form, the CDR3 reads TGTGCCACCAGCAGAGATCAGACTAGCGGGAGTTCTGGTACGCAGTATTTT.

This sequence joins TRBV10-3 and TRBJ2-5; 9 bases line up with TRBD1. V lost 0 bases and J lost 4; bases outside the gene matches: 6. The CDR3 runs 16 residues. Germline V gives CDR1 ENHRY, CDR2 SYGVKD. The DNA for the CDR3 is TGTGCCATCAGTGAGTCCGGGACAGGGTCGCCAGAGACCCAGTACTTC. Its protein product is CAISESGTGSPETQYF.

The chain uses TRBV6-1 and TRBJ2-5, with a weak D call TRBD2 (6 bases). CDR1 is MNHNS and CDR2 is SASEGT in the germline V gene. V was cut by 4 bases and J by 5 bases, with 11 bases left in between. This CDR3 comprises 13 residues. The CDR3 loop reads CASSVGGAETQYF. In DNA, the CDR3 is TGTGCCAGCAGTGTAGGCGGGGCGGAGACCCAGTACTTC.

This clone was detected only a few times. The chain links TRBV4-3 to TRBJ1-2; D ambiguous. The CDR3 has 14 amino acids. CDR1 and CDR2 from the germline V gene are LGHNA and YSLEER. V was pared by 0 bases and J by 8 bases, with 13 bases between. CDR3 residues: CASSQDLTGKGYTF. CDR3 coding DNA: TGCGCCAGCAGCCAAGATCTCACGGGGAAAGGCTACACCTTC.

V and J are TRBV5-1 and TRBJ2-1; D is unclear. There are 14 residues in the CDR3. Germline V lookup: CDR1 SGHRS, CDR2 YFSETQ. V was trimmed by 2 bases and J by 8 bases, leaving 14 bases between them. CDR3 in amino acids: CASSLMEGRDEQFF. CDR3 in DNA: TGCGCCAGCAGCTTAATGGAAGGCCGGGATGAGCAGTTCTTC. The variable domain in full, with the rest retrieved from reference TRBV5-1 and TRBJ2-1, is KAGVTQTPRYLIKTRGQQVTLSCSPISGHRSVSWYQQTPGQGLQFLFEYFSETQRNKGNFPGRFSGRQFSNSRSEMNVSTLELGDSALYLCASSLMEGRDEQFFGPGTRLTVL.

J is TRBJ2-1 and V is TRBV11-2; TRBD1 matches at 10 bases. V dropped 5 bases and J dropped 4; count of bases not matched to a gene: 5. Per the germline V gene, CDR1 is SGHAT and CDR2 is FQNNGV. This CDR3 is 15 amino acids long. The CDR3 loop is CASSVRDRGYNEQFF. The CDR3 DNA is TGTGCCAGCAGCGTCCGGGACAGGGGTTACAATGAGCAGTTCTTC.

V is TRBV9 and J is TRBJ2-3; no clear D gene. Germline V CDR1 and CDR2: SGDLS, YYNGEE. V lost 0 bases to trimming and J lost 4 bases, with 9 bases between them. The CDR3 loop spans 14 amino acids. In nucleotides, the CDR3 is TGTGCCAGCAGCGTAGGTAGGCCGCCAGATACGCAGTATTTT. Protein: CASSVGRPPDTQYF.

The chain couples TRBV5-1 to TRBJ2-7; 10 bases fit TRBD2. V gave up 4 bases and J gave up 3 bases; unmatched junction bases: 7. Germline loops: CDR1 SGHRS, CDR2 YFSETQ. The CDR3 runs to 15 residues. This chain's CDR3 is CASSITSGTGYEQYF. CDR3 DNA: TGCGCCAGCAGCATCACTAGCGGGACAGGCTACGAGCAGTACTTC.

The CDR3 nucleotides read TGTGCCAGCAGCTTGCGTGCGACTATTACAGATACGCAGTATTTT. It translates to CASSLRATITDTQYF. This chain links TRBV5-6 with TRBJ2-3; TRBD2 might be the D (5 bases). Trimming pared 1 base from V and 3 bases from J, leaving 12 bases between. Germline V CDR1 and CDR2: SGHDT, YYEEEE. The CDR3 consists of 15 residues.

The chain combines TRBV6-6 with TRBJ2-7; TRBD1 might be the D (6 bases). Germline V lookup: CDR1 MNHNY, CDR2 SVGAGI (reference sequence). V dropped 10 bases and J dropped 8 bases, with 15 bases sitting between them. This CDR3 region has 11 residues. In DNA, the CDR3 is TGTGCCACTCTCCTTGGGGGCAAGCAGTACTTC. Residues: CATLLGGKQYF.

The V gene is TRBV5-6, the J gene TRBJ1-3, with D unclear. This CDR3 is 18 amino acids long. Trimming removed 0 bases at V and 0 bases at J, with 16 bases between. The germline CDR1 and CDR2 sequences are SGHDT and YYEEEE. The CDR3 region has the DNA TGTGCCAGCAGCTTGGTTTTAGACGACCCCGGCTCTGGAAACACCATATATTTT. Translating gives CASSLVLDDPGSGNTIYF.

This clone has a handful of counts. The rearrangement uses TRBV10-2 and TRBJ1-2; D call uncertain. The CDR3 runs to 13 residues. Germline V gene lookup returns CDR1 WSHSY and CDR2 SAAADI. The V end lost 3 bases, the J end lost 8 bases, and 13 bases lay between the germline ends. In DNA form, the CDR3 reads TGCGCCAGCAGTGACTCCCCTCAACGGGGCTACACCTTC. This translates into CASSDSPQRGYTF.

The chain links TRBV7-8 to TRBJ1-3, with D unclear. V lost 5 bases to trimming and J lost 4 bases, with 12 bases between them. Germline V lookup: CDR1 SGHVS, CDR2 FQNEAQ. This CDR3 is 14 amino acids long. The CDR3 bases are TGTGCCAGCAGCGTTAGAGGAGTGGGAAACACCATATATTTT. It translates to CASSVRGVGNTIYF.

The chain is built from TRBV9 and TRBJ2-7; possibly TRBD2 for D (6 bases). CDR1 is SGDLS and CDR2 is YYNGEE in the germline V gene. CDR3 size: 15 residues. Trimming stripped 2 bases from V and 0 bases from J, with 12 bases between. The CDR3 spells CASSVLADSSYEQYF. In DNA, the CDR3 is TGTGCCAGCAGCGTTTTAGCGGATAGCTCCTACGAGCAGTACTTC.

This CDR3 reads CASSNRETNEKLFF. CDR3 DNA: TGTGCCAGCTCAAACAGGGAAACTAATGAAAAACTGTTTTTT. The rearrangement uses TRBV18 and TRBJ1-4; tentative D call: TRBD1 (6 bases). This CDR3 contains 14 residues. V gave up 5 bases and J gave up 1 base, with 8 bases separating them. The germline gives CDR1 KGHSH, CDR2 LQKENI.

V and J are TRBV6-1 and TRBJ1-3, with TRBD1 as a possible D gene (5 bases). The CDR3 has 16 residues. Germline V gives CDR1 MNHNS, CDR2 SASEGT. V lost 4 bases and J 8 bases, leaving 21 bases between the germline ends. Written as DNA, the CDR3 is TGTGCCAGCAGTGTCCATCTGGGACGGCCGATAGACACCATATATTTT. Translation gives CASSVHLGRPIDTIYF.

J is TRBJ2-2 and V is TRBV29-1, with D hard to call. In germline, CDR1 is SQVTM, CDR2 ANQGSEA. With 2 bases removed from V and 4 bases from J, the gap between germline ends came to 5 bases. This CDR3 spans 12 amino acids. As DNA, the CDR3 is TGCAGCGTTGAACCCAGCACCGGGGAGCTGTTTTTT. Its translation is CSVEPSTGELFF.

The rearrangement uses TRBV7-8 and TRBJ2-7; TRBD1 matches 11 bases. CDR3 length equals 15 residues. The ends lost 5 bases at V and 4 bases at J; junction bases unmatched: 7. Per the germline V gene, CDR1 is SGHVS and CDR2 is FQNEAQ. For the CDR3, the DNA is TGTGCCAGCAGCATACGGACAGGGGGCGTATACGAGCAGTACTTC. This gives the protein CASSIRTGGVYEQYF.

J is TRBJ2-1 and V is TRBV6-5, with 10 bases that match TRBD2. The V gene's germline CDR1 is MNHEY and CDR2 SVGAGI. This CDR3 spans 15 amino acids. Trimming removed 2 bases from V and 6 bases from J; junction bases left unmatched: 4. The CDR3 is CASSYGGLAVNEQFF. In nucleotides, the CDR3 is TGTGCCAGCAGTTACGGCGGACTAGCGGTCAATGAGCAGTTCTTC.

This chain links TRBV6-5 with TRBJ2-3, with 7 bases lining up with TRBD2. Per the germline V gene, CDR1 is MNHEY and CDR2 is SVGAGI. CDR3 length: 16 residues. Trimming cost V 0 bases and J 4 bases; bases outside gene matches: 7. The CDR3 sequence is CASSYSGGSSADTQYF. DNA for the CDR3: TGTGCCAGCAGTTACTCGGGCGGGAGTAGTGCAGATACGCAGTATTTT.

This chain connects TRBV15 to TRBJ2-4, with 9 bases lining up with TRBD1. The CDR3 has 16 residues. With 5 bases clipped from V and 7 bases from J, the junction kept 12 bases outside the gene matches. In germline, CDR1 is LNHNV, CDR2 YYDKDF (reference sequence). This chain's CDR3 is CATSSPRTGVRNIQYF. The CDR3 bases are TGTGCCACCAGCTCCCCCCGGACAGGGGTTCGCAACATTCAGTACTTC.

In its sample, this clone was seen a few times. The V call is TRBV6-6, the J call TRBJ2-7; D possibly corresponds to TRBD1 (7 bases). The germline V and J ends were trimmed by 2 bases and 4 bases, with 15 bases remaining between them. This CDR3 has 15 amino acids. Per germline, CDR1 MNHNY and CDR2 SVGAGI (reference sequence). This chain's CDR3 is CASSYPGGGWYEQYF. DNA for the CDR3: TGTGCCAGCAGTTACCCTGGAGGGGGCTGGTACGAGCAGTACTTC.

This rearrangement joins TRBV12-5 to TRBJ1-1, with unresolved D. The CDR3 covers 12 residues. Trimming shortened V by 5 bases and J by 2 bases, and 6 bases separated the two germline ends. Germline V gene lookup returns CDR1 LGHNT and CDR2 FRNRAP. CDR3 bases: TGTGCTAGTGGTCTGGAAAACACTGAAGCTTTCTTT. It translates to CASGLENTEAFF.

The V and J genes are TRBV7-2 and TRBJ2-7; maybe TRBD2 (5 bases). The germline CDR1 and CDR2 sequences are SGHTA and FQGNSA. The CDR3 loop spans 18 amino acids. Trimming shortened V by 1 base and J by 2 bases, and 21 bases separated the two germline ends. The CDR3 sequence: CASSLDRWWPADTYEQYF. The CDR3 DNA follows: TGTGCCAGCAGCTTAGATAGGTGGTGGCCAGCGGATACCTACGAGCAGTACTTC.